Given below is one TCR beta chain in context. Antigen unknown. This sample was included in a study of T cell responses to AZD1222 COVID-19 vaccine. At the level of the study: Investigators merged groups given second doses at roughly 4 or roughly 12 weeks. Points from the study as a whole: Two AZD1222 doses significantly raised spike-specific TCR breadth and depth over controls. It was only after the peak T cell response that any repertoires were sampled. Among vaccine-associated CD4 TCRs, coverage spanned spike, with dominance at 160-218 and 743-854.

Sequencing used immunoSEQ multiplex PCR; TCRdb keeps in-frame clones, though not all of them. The profile shows around 140,000 clones, 80% to 95% of them singletons. The clonotype was recovered from an adult in good health. The source was peripheral blood, collected on day 0 of AZD1222 vaccination.

The CDR3: CASTGEPGQGYNEQFF. In DNA, the CDR3 is TGCGCCAGCACTGGGGAACCGGGACAGGGGTACAATGAGCAGTTCTTC. The chain uses TRBV4-1 and TRBJ2-1; 10 bases agree with TRBD1. V shed 7 bases, J shed 4 bases, and the junction held 10 bases outside the gene matches. The germline gives CDR1 MGHRA, CDR2 YSYEKL. The CDR3 contains 16 residues.